One sample yielded the 23 T cell receptor beta chains listed below, sequenced in a study of blood T cells in healthy people across ages. Together with a sample-barcoded 5' primer, a J-beta primer mix was included in a second PCR lasting about 6 to 11 cycles. One entry per CDR3 protein, called by TCRdb with MiXCR from the 5' RACE reads. In the table there are roughly 1,300,000 distinct CDR3 sequences, around 59% of which are singletons. Material: blood. These receptors were taken from a man younger than 35 in good health.

The chain recombines TRBV6-6 with TRBJ2-7, with TRBD2 as a possible D gene (5 bases). From germline, CDR1 is MNHNY and CDR2 SVGAGI (reference sequence). Trimming cost V 5 bases and J 7 bases, with 24 bases left between them. The CDR3 runs 16 residues. The CDR3 DNA is TGTGCCAGCAGTACCACCACTAGTTATGGGAACAATGAGCAGTACTTC. It encodes CASSTTTSYGNNEQYF.

The chain uses TRBV7-9 and TRBJ1-2; no firm D call. V gave up 3 bases and J gave up 3 bases, with 8 bases separating them. Germline CDR1 reads SEHNR; CDR2 reads FQNEAQ (reference sequence). The CDR3 consists of 13 residues. The CDR3: CASSFRADYGYTF. The DNA for the CDR3 is TGTGCCAGCAGCTTTCGGGCAGACTATGGCTACACCTTC.

The V and J genes are TRBV7-2 and TRBJ2-3; D is unresolved. The CDR3 runs to 13 residues. CDR1 and CDR2 (germline): SGHTA, FQGNSA. Between the trimmed V and J ends, which lost 3 bases and 6 bases, there was a span of 10 bases. This CDR3 is CASSFWGSDTQYF. As DNA, the CDR3 is TGTGCCAGCAGCTTTTGGGGATCCGATACGCAGTATTTT.

The rearrangement links TRBV4-1 to TRBJ1-4; D is possibly TRBD1 (5 bases). The germline gives CDR1 MGHRA, CDR2 YSYEKL. This CDR3 is 16 amino acids long. Deletions cut 0 bases from V and 8 bases from J, with 16 bases between. The CDR3 loop reads CASSQDPGRAGEKLFF. For the CDR3, the DNA is TGCGCCAGCAGCCAAGATCCGGGCAGGGCCGGCGAAAAACTGTTTTTT.

The gene calls are TRBV7-9 and TRBJ2-7; D is possibly TRBD1 (6 bases). CDR3 length equals 13 residues. Between the trimmed V and J ends, which lost 5 bases and 6 bases, there was a span of 14 bases. Germline lookup yields CDR1 SEHNR and CDR2 FQNEAQ (reference sequence). CDR3 loop: CASSPRDNSEQYF. The CDR3 DNA is TGTGCCAGCAGCCCCCGGGACAATTCCGAGCAGTACTTC.

This sequence joins TRBV2 and TRBJ1-4; D remains unclear. CDR1 is SNHLY and CDR2 is FYNNEI in the germline V gene. The V end was cut by 6 bases, the J end by 2 bases, with 13 bases between. The CDR3 is 15 residues long. The DNA for the CDR3 is TGTGCCAGCAGACGGACTGCGGGGACTAATGAAAAACTGTTTTTT. The encoded protein is CASRRTAGTNEKLFF.

The chain uses TRBV7-9 and TRBJ2-5; TRBD1 matches 9 bases. The CDR3 is 15 residues long. In germline, CDR1 is SEHNR, CDR2 FQNEAQ (reference sequence). The trim removed 5 bases at V and 5 bases at J, leaving 9 bases unmatched. As DNA, the CDR3 is TGTGCCAGCAGCCAGGGGACAGGGTGGTCGGAGACCCAGTACTTC. It is translated as CASSQGTGWSETQYF.

The chain couples TRBV4-3 to TRBJ2-5; D is possibly TRBD2 (5 bases). CDR1 is LGHNA, CDR2 YSLEER, per germline. V gave up 3 bases and J gave up 2 bases, with 19 bases separating them. CDR3 size: 17 residues. Here the CDR3 reads CASSHSGMGWRQETQYF. The DNA of the CDR3 is TGCGCCAGCAGCCACTCCGGCATGGGTTGGAGGCAAGAGACCCAGTACTTC.

The V gene is TRBV6-5, the J gene TRBJ2-7; D call uncertain. The DNA end is a closer match to TRBJ2-5, so the J assignment may be wrong. This CDR3 has 12 amino acids. The germline gives CDR1 MNHEY, CDR2 SVGAGI. Written as DNA, the CDR3 is TGTGCCAGCAGGTCCGGAGAAGAGACCCAGTACTTC. This translates into CASRSGEETQYF.

Concerning this clonotype: A much larger clone is a single base away; this may be a read error. J is TRBJ2-7 and V is TRBV6-4, with 10 bases matching TRBD2. The V and J ends lost 2 bases and 7 bases, in that order; junction bases with no gene match: 8. From germline, CDR1 is MRHNA and CDR2 SNTAGT. CDR3 size: 15 residues. CDR3 DNA: TGTGCCAGCAGTGACAGCGGGGGGGCCTACAATGAGCAGTACTTC. Amino acid sequence: CASSDSGGAYNEQYF.

V gene TRBV7-2 combines with J gene TRBJ2-1; no clear D gene. Germline loops: CDR1 SGHTA, CDR2 FQGNSA. The CDR3 spans 12 residues. Trimming took 1 base from V and 8 from J, leaving 6 bases between them. This CDR3 reads CASSLVPHEQFF. DNA of the CDR3: TGTGCCAGCAGCTTAGTTCCCCATGAGCAGTTCTTC.

This clonotype was seen a single time. J is TRBJ2-5 and V is TRBV9; 9 bases match TRBD1. The CDR3 spans 16 residues. Losses at the gene ends were 0 bases for V and 1 base for J; bases not matched to a gene: 4. CDR1 and CDR2 from the germline V gene are SGDLS and YYNGEE. CDR3 protein: CASSVVDRGSQETQYF. CDR3 coding DNA: TGTGCCAGCAGCGTAGTAGACAGGGGGTCCCAAGAGACCCAGTACTTC.

About this clonotype: A clone one base away is much larger, so this may be a read error. V gene TRBV6-2 or TRBV6-3 combines with J gene TRBJ1-6, with 7 bases lining up with TRBD1. The germline gives CDR1 MNHEY, CDR2 SVGEGT. With 5 bases clipped from V and 7 bases from J, the junction kept 5 bases outside the gene matches. The CDR3 loop spans 14 amino acids. The DNA for the CDR3 is TGTGCCAGCAGTGTAGGGACAGAGAATTCACCCCTCCACTTT. Translating it yields CASSVGTENSPLHF.

This clonotype has a handful of counts. The chain couples TRBV4-3 to TRBJ2-7, with unresolved D. From germline, CDR1 is LGHNA and CDR2 YSLEER. This CDR3 contains 16 residues. V dropped 0 bases and J dropped 6 bases, with 18 bases sitting between them. CDR3 DNA: TGCGCCAGCAGCCAAGACTGGACGGAGATAGACGGCGAGCAGTACTTC. This codes for CASSQDWTEIDGEQYF.

The chain couples TRBV15 to TRBJ2-5; 11 nucleotides line up with TRBD2. The DNA end is a closer match to TRBJ2-7, so the J assignment may be wrong. This CDR3 is built from 17 residues. Looked up from germline, CDR1 is LNHNV and CDR2 is YYDKDF (reference sequence). The CDR3 nucleotides are TGTGCCACCAGCAGAGACGTTACTAGCGGGGGAAAATACGAGCAGTACTTC. Translating gives CATSRDVTSGGKYEQYF.

The CDR3 DNA reads TGTGCCAGCATAGGGAGTGCGCCGACTGGGGCCAACGTCCTGACTTTC. It yields the protein CASIGSAPTGANVLTF. V usage is TRBV12-3 or TRBV12-4 and J usage is TRBJ2-6; TRBD2 might be the D (5 bases). The CDR3 loop spans 16 amino acids. V lost 7 bases to trimming and J lost 2 bases, with 15 bases between them.

This rearrangement joins TRBV2 to TRBJ2-7; weak D call: TRBD2 (6 bases). The J call is in doubt because the DNA end fits TRBJ2-5 better. Germline loops: CDR1 SNHLY, CDR2 FYNNEI. CDR3 size: 17 residues. Here the CDR3 DNA reads TGTGCCAGCAGTGAAGGGTCGGGGGTCGAAAGGGCCGAGACCCAGTACTTC. It specifies CASSEGSGVERAETQYF.

The chain is built from TRBV4-1 and TRBJ2-7, with D possibly matching TRBD1 (6 bases). V was clipped by 1 base and J by 1 base, with 20 bases between them. From germline, CDR1 is MGHRA and CDR2 YSYEKL. The CDR3 extends over 18 amino acids. This CDR3 is CASSQVSLLTGGSYEQYF. In nucleotides, the CDR3 is TGCGCCAGCAGCCAAGTTAGCCTCTTGACAGGAGGATCCTACGAGCAGTACTTC.

This sequence joins TRBV3-1 and TRBJ2-7; D unclear. The CDR3 length is 12 residues. V lost 3 bases to trimming and J lost 6 bases, with 9 bases between them. Germline V lookup: CDR1 LGHDT, CDR2 YNNKEL (reference sequence). The CDR3: CASSQGSGEQYF. CDR3 bases: TGTGCCAGCAGCCAGGGTTCGGGCGAGCAGTACTTC.

There are a few counts of this clonotype. CDR3 sequence (DNA): TGTGCCAGCAGCCAACAGCCGTTCGATGAGCAGTTCTTC. Its translation: CASSQQPFDEQFF. V gene TRBV14 combines with J gene TRBJ2-1; the D is unclear. The CDR3 contains 13 residues. Germline V gives CDR1 SGHDN, CDR2 FVKESK. Trimming shortened V by 2 bases and J by 8 bases, and 10 bases separated the two germline ends.

This clonotype was seen a few times. This rearrangement joins TRBV29-1 to TRBJ2-1; perhaps TRBD2 as D (6 bases). V was clipped by 7 bases and J by 5 bases, with 12 bases between them. CDR1 is SQVTM, CDR2 ANQGSEA, per germline. The CDR3 has 12 amino acids. The chain's CDR3 is CSGGDGNNEQFF. The DNA for the CDR3 is TGCAGCGGGGGGGACGGAAACAATGAGCAGTTCTTC.

This clonotype has more than one count but fewer than ten. The rearrangement joins TRBV27 to TRBJ2-1; TRBD2 might be the D (6 bases). Germline values: CDR1 MNHEY, CDR2 SMNVEV (reference sequence). The CDR3 has 16 amino acids. The V gene lost 5 bases and the J gene lost 7 bases, with 21 bases spanning the gap. As DNA, the CDR3 is TGTGCCAGCAGTCCTTATAGCGGAAGCTACAAAAATGAGCAGTTCTTC. Translating gives CASSPYSGSYKNEQFF.

This sequence joins TRBV28 and TRBJ1-1; D unclear. Germline loops: CDR1 MDHEN, CDR2 SYDVKM. The CDR3 has 13 amino acids. The V end was cut by 3 bases, the J end by 4 bases, with 9 bases between. The CDR3 spells CASSFGQATEAFF. The DNA of the CDR3 is TGTGCCAGCAGTTTTGGGCAGGCCACTGAAGCTTTCTTT.